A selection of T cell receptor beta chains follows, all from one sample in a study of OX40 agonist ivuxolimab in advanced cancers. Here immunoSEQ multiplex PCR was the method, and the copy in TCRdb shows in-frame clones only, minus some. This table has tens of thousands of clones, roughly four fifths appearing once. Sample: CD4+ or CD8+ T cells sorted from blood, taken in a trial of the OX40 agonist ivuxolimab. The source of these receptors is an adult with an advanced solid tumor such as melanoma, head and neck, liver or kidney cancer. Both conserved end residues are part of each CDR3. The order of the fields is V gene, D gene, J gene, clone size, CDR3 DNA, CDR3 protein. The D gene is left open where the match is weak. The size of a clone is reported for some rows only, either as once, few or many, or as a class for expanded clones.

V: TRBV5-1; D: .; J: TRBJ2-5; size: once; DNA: TGCGCCAGCAGTCGGTCTCAAGAGACCCAGTACTTC; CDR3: CASSRSQETQYF
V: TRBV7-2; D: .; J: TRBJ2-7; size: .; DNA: TGTGCCAGCAGCTTACCCGGCTACGAGCAGTACTTC; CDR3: CASSLPGYEQYF
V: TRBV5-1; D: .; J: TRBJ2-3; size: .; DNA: TGCGCCAGCAGCTCCTCCCAGTCCCCCTCTACAGATACGCAGTATTTT; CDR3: CASSSSQSPSTDTQYF
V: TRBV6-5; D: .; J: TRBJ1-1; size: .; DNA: TGTGCCAGCAGGGATTCACAAACGTACACTGAAGCTTTCTTT; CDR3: CASRDSQTYTEAFF
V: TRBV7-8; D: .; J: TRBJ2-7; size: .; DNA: TGTGCCAGCACCCACGGGGCCAGGGCAGGGGAGCAGTACTTC; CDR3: CASTHGARAGEQYF
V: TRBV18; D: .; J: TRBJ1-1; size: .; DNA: TGTGCCAGCTCACCACGTGAGGGAAGACACACTGAAGCTTTCTTT; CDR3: CASSPREGRHTEAFF
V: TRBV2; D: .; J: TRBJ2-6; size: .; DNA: TGTGCCAGCAATCGCAGGCACTTCCCCTTCTCTGGGGCCAACGTCCTGACTTTC; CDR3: CASNRRHFPFSGANVLTF
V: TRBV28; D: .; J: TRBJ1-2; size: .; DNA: TGTGCCAGCAGTTCGGGCAGGAACTATGGCTACACCTTC; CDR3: CASSSGRNYGYTF
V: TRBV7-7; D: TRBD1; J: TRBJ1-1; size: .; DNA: TGTGCTAGCAGCCTCGTAAGGGTGATTCCTCTTGGGACAGGGAACACTGAAGCTTTCTTT; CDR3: CASSLVRVIPLGTGNTEAFF
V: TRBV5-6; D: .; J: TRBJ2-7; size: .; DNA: TGTGCCAGCAGCTCATCCTACGAGCAGTACTTC; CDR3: CASSSSYEQYF
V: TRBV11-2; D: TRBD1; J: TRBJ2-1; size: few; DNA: TGTGCCAGCAGCTTAGGACAGGGGGCGCAATCTGAGCAGTTCTTC; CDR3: CASSLGQGAQSEQFF
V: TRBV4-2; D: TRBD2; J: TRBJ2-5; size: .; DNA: TGTGCCAGCAGCCAAGCACTTGGGTCTAGCGGGGGAGTACCTCAAGAGACCCAGTACTTC; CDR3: CASSQALGSSGGVPQETQYF
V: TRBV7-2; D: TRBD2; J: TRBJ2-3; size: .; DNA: TGTGCCAGCAGCTCGCAAGGGACTAGCGGGACAGATACGCAGTATTTT; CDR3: CASSSQGTSGTDTQYF
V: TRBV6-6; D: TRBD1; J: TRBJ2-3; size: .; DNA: TGTGCCAGCAGTTCGGGGACAGGGTCCACGCAGTATTTT; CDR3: CASSSGTGSTQYF
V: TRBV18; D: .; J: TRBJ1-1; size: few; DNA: TGTGCCAGCTCCCCCCGACAGCGAACAGACACTGAAGCTTTCTTT; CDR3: CASSPRQRTDTEAFF
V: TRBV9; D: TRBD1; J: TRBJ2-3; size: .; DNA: TGTGCCAGCAGCGTGCGACAGGGGGCCTCAGATACGCAGTATTTT; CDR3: CASSVRQGASDTQYF
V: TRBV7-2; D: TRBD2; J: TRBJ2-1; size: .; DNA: TGTGCCAGCAGCTTACCCAGGACTAGCGGGAGTCCAAAGAATGAGCAGTTCTTC; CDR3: CASSLPRTSGSPKNEQFF
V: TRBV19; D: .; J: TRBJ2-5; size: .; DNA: TGTGCCAGTAGTATCGTCCCTGGTACGGAGACCCAGTACTTC; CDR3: CASSIVPGTETQYF
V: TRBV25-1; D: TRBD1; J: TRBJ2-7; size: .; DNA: TGTGCCAGCAGTGGCCTTCGTCGGGGACAGGTTGGGTCCTACGAGCAGTACTTC; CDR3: CASSGLRRGQVGSYEQYF
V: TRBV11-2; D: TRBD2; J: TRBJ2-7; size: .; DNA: TGTGCCAGCAGCTTAATGCCTAGCGGGGAGCAGTACTTC; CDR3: CASSLMPSGEQYF
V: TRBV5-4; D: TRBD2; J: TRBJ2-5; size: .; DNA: TGTGCCAGCAGCTTGGCTCTAGCGGGGTATCGGGAGACCCAGTACTTC; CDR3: CASSLALAGYRETQYF
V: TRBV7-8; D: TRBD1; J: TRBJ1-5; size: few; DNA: TGTGCCAGCAGCTTATGGGGACAGGGGCTCAGGCAGCCCCAGCATTTT; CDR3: CASSLWGQGLRQPQHF
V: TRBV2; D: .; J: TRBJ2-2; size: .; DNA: TGTGCCAGCAGGGTCGGCACCACCGGGGAGCTGTTTTTT; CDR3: CASRVGTTGELFF
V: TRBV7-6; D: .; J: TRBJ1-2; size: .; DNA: TGTGCCAGCAGCTCCCAACAGACCGGGACGGCCCTTGGGGGCTACACCTTC; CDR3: CASSSQQTGTALGGYTF
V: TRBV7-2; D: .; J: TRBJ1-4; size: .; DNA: TGTGCCAGCAGCTTAGGAGGGATGGCTGAAAAACTGTTTTTT; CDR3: CASSLGGMAEKLFF
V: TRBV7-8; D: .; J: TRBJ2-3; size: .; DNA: TGTGCCAGCAGCTTAGCCTCCGCAGATACGCAGTATTTT; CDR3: CASSLASADTQYF
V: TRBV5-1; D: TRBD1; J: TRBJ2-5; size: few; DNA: TGCGCCAGCAGCAAGGGACAGCAAGAGACCCAGTACTTC; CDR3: CASSKGQQETQYF
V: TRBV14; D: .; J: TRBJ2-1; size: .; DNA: TGTGCCAGCAGCCAAGATTTAGGAGGCGGACAGTCCCGAACCAGGGAGCAGTTCTTC; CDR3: CASSQDLGGGQSRTREQFF
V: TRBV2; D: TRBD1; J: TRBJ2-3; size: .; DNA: TGTGCCAGCAGTGAGTACAGGGGAGGCACAGATACGCAGTATTTT; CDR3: CASSEYRGGTDTQYF
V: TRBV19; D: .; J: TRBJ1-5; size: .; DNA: TGTGCCAGTAGTGCATCCTTCGTTTTGCCCCAGCATTTT; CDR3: CASSASFVLPQHF
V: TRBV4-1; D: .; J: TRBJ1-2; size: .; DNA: TGCGCCAGCAGCCGAGGCGACGTCTCCGTGAGGGGCTACACCTTC; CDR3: CASSRGDVSVRGYTF
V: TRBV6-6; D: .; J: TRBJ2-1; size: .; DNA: TGTGCCAGCGGGGGGGCCTCCTCCTACAATGAGCAGTTCTTC; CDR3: CASGGASSYNEQFF
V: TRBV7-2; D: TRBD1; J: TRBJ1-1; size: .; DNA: TGTGCCAGCAACCCTAAGACAGGGTCGACTGAAGCTTTCTTT; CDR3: CASNPKTGSTEAFF
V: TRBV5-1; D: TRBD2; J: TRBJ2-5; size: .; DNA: TGCGCCAGCAGCTTGCAGGGCGGGGGAGCTGTGGAGACCCAGTACTTC; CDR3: CASSLQGGGAVETQYF
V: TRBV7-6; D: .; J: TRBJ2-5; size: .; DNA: TGTGCCAGCAGCTTAGCCCCGGGCAGACCAGAGACTCAAGAGACCCAGTACTTC; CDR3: CASSLAPGRPETQETQYF
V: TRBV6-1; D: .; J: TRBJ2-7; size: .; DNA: TGTGCCAGCAAAGAAGGTGCAGGGAGTGTGTACGAGCAGTACTTC; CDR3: CASKEGAGSVYEQYF
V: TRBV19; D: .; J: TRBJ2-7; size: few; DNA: TGTGCCAGTAGTATCGAGAAAGGGATGTCCTACGAGCAGTACTTC; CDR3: CASSIEKGMSYEQYF
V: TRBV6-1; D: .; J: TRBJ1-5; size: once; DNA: TGTGCCAGCAGTGGTCAGCTTAGCAATCAGCCCCAGCATTTT; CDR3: CASSGQLSNQPQHF
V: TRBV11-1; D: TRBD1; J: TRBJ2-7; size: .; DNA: TGTGCCAGCAGCGAAACGGCCGGGACAGCCTACGAGCAGTACTTC; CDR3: CASSETAGTAYEQYF
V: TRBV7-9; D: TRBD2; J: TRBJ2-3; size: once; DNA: TGTGCCAGCAGCCCACCTAGCGGGGGGACAGATACGCAGTATTTT; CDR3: CASSPPSGGTDTQYF
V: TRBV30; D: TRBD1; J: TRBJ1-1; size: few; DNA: TGTGCCTGGGTTGAGGGGGCGAGCACTGAAGCTTTCTTT; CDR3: CAWVEGASTEAFF